This TCR beta chain was documented in a study of blood T cell repertoires in COVID-19 (dated by TCRdb to 2018 to 2020). The study in broad terms: Samples from collaborators originated in the United States, Italy and Spain and spanned both the acute and convalescent phases of COVID-19. A freely available public database, intended as a resource for researchers studying the immune response to SARS-CoV-2, is where the repertoires were released. The dataset comprised deeply sampled blood TCRbeta repertoires from subjects exposed to, actively infected with, or recovered from COVID-19. Where HLA class I and class II types were available, the types were taken from metadata supplied by the sample provider, not from assay-based typing. Samples were obtained from the ongoing ImmuneRACE study (first 160 participants) and from about 1,300 subjects provided by 6 global collaborators. Nearly every sample came with metadata listing a de-identified subject ID, COVID-19 status, age in years and sex. The prospective study material was composed of cDNA or gDNA derived from T cells, B-cell-depleted T cells, or PBMCs.

Participants in the prospective study were aged about 18 to 90 years, lived in more than 20 United States geographic areas, and enrolled through a virtual design. In the prospective study, participants were assigned to cohorts based on the clinical history participants reported in a screening survey and a study questionnaire. Recovered participants in ImmuneRACE Cohort 3 were defined by two consecutive negative NP/OP PCR tests, clearance by a healthcare professional, or resolution of symptoms. Mobile phlebotomists in the prospective study collected whole blood, serum and a nasopharyngeal or oropharyngeal swab from every participant. Prospective study participants could optionally give additional blood draws and questionnaires over an approximately two-month period. Before DNA extraction, blood samples from the prospective study were shipped at room temperature or frozen. The immunoSEQ Assay, a bias-controlled multiplex PCR, was used to amplify TCRbeta CDR3 regions from genomic DNA. From the authors' description of their analysis: The number of nucleated cells in each sample was estimated from the amplification of reference gene primers within the assay. Sequence reads were collapsed and filtered to measure the absolute abundance of every unique TCRbeta CDR3 rearrangement. For each sample, productive Simpson clonality was calculated as the square root of Simpson's diversity index across productive rearrangements. TCRdb retrieved this table from immuneACCESS and kept in-frame rearrangements only. Not all clones are present; in checked studies, unresolved V genes account for under half, and no reason is known for the remainder. The D gene and trimming were derived from the DNA, and the V and J assignments and clone size from that table. Across this sample there are around 310,000 clones, with 85% to 90% seen only once. The ten top clones hold about 9.4% of the sample.

According to the germline V gene, CDR1 reads LGHNA and CDR2 reads YNFKEQ. The CDR3 starts with the cysteine, ends with the phenylalanine, and has 14 residues. The CDR3 DNA has 42 bases and is translated from base 1. The germline ends are 11 bases apart after V is trimmed by 4 bases and J by 1 base. What the research found in general, with its limitations: The quantity of clinical and demographic metadata differed by source and by participant and was supplied without curation.

As concerns this clone: This receptor's antigen is unknown. No much larger clonotype is one base removed from it; base qualities were not supplied.

The chain couples TRBV4-2 to TRBJ2-7; the D gene is not confidently resolved. The material sequenced was PBMCs or T cells enriched from blood (not recorded which). The clonotype comes from a woman aged 30 to 39 who had recovered from COVID-19. Here is the DNA: TGTGCCAGCAGCCTTACGCCCAGATCCTACGAGCAGTACTTC. This gives the protein CASSLTPRSYEQYF.